This is a list of T cell receptor beta chains from one sample in a study of blood T cells in healthy people across ages. TCRdb redid the calling of the 5' RACE reads with MiXCR, one entry per CDR3 protein. Of about 930,000 distinct CDR3 sequences listed, about 27% are singletons. These same data were also listed under a study on T cells of mothers and their children.

What was sequenced was blood. Every receptor here comes from a woman aged 40 to 49 in good health. CDR3s include the opening cysteine and the closing phenylalanine or tryptophan. A D gene is named only where the DNA matches it firmly. Clone sizes are given selectively: once, few, many, or a class where the clone is expanded.

CDR3aa	CDR3nt	abundance	d_gene	v_gene	len	j_gene
CASSYRDREMNEQFF	TGTGCCAGCAGCTACCGGGACAGGGAAATGAATGAGCAGTTCTTC	NA	TRBD1	TRBV7-3	15	TRBJ2-1
CASSYRQRTAQGTIYF	TGTGCCAGCAGCTACCGCCAACGGACAGCCCAAGGCACCATATATTTT	few	NA	TRBV7-6	16	TRBJ1-3
CASSLKRGGATDTQYF	TGTGCCAGCAGTTTGAAGCGCGGGGGGGCTACAGATACGCAGTATTTT	NA	TRBD2	TRBV28	16	TRBJ2-3
CASSLRVNYGYTF	TGTGCCAGCAGTTTAAGGGTGAACTATGGCTACACCTTC	many	NA	TRBV5-1	13	TRBJ1-2
CASSLKSGAGNEQFF	TGCGCCAGCAGCTTGAAAAGCGGGGCCGGAAATGAGCAGTTCTTC	few	TRBD2	TRBV5-1	15	TRBJ2-1
CATSRDSGTGGEKLFF	TGTGCCACCAGCAGAGATTCCGGGACAGGGGGTGAAAAACTGTTTTTT	NA	TRBD1	TRBV15	16	TRBJ1-4
CASSPRDRVRSQPQHF	TGCGCCAGCAGCCCCCGGGACAGGGTTCGTTCACAGCCCCAGCATTTT	few	TRBD1	TRBV4-1	16	TRBJ1-5
CASSSSSRTHSGANVLTF	TGTGCCAGCAGTTCCTCATCCCGGACCCACTCTGGGGCCAACGTCCTGACTTTC	NA	NA	TRBV27	18	TRBJ2-6
CSARANGRTYNEQFF	TGCAGTGCTAGAGCCAACGGGCGGACCTACAATGAGCAGTTCTTC	many	NA	TRBV20-1	15	TRBJ2-1
CASSLWGGSGANVLTF	TGCGCCAGCAGCTTGTGGGGCGGCTCTGGGGCCAACGTCCTGACTTTC	few	NA	TRBV5-1	16	TRBJ2-6
CSAQHRALNPVAPPDTQYF	TGCAGTGCACAACACCGGGCCTTGAATCCGGTGGCGCCCCCAGATACGCAGTATTTT	many	NA	TRBV20-1	19	TRBJ2-3
CASSRGTGGDGYTF	TGTGCCAGCTCACGGGGGACAGGGGGCGACGGCTACACCTTC	NA	TRBD1	TRBV18	14	TRBJ1-2
CASRPTGPHGYTF	TGTGCCAGCAGACCGACAGGGCCTCATGGCTACACCTTC	NA	TRBD1	TRBV6-2/TRBV6-3	13	TRBJ1-2
CASSLYLGLTYEQYF	TGTGCCAGCAGTTTATATCTGGGGTTGACCTACGAGCAGTACTTC	few	NA	TRBV27	15	TRBJ2-7
CASSSPGAYTQYF	TGTGCCAGCAGTTCCCCTGGGGCCTATACGCAGTATTTT	NA	NA	TRBV28	13	TRBJ2-3
CSAVPIRGSDGYTF	TGCAGTGCTGTCCCGATCAGGGGGTCTGATGGCTACACCTTC	NA	TRBD1	TRBV20-1	14	TRBJ1-2
CAWREDRGNEQFF	TGTGCCTGGAGGGAGGACAGGGGCAATGAGCAGTTCTTC	NA	TRBD1	TRBV30	13	TRBJ2-1
CAITGTKETQYF	TGTGCCATCACAGGGACTAAGGAGACCCAGTACTTC	many	NA	TRBV6-9	12	TRBJ2-5
CASSSHGTNQPQHF	TGTGCCAGTAGTTCCCATGGGACCAATCAGCCCCAGCATTTT	NA	NA	TRBV19	14	TRBJ1-5
CATSTRQTRETQYF	TGTGCCACCAGCACCAGACAGACCCGAGAGACCCAGTACTTC	many	NA	TRBV15	14	TRBJ2-5
CASRIDRGFSSGGYTF	TGTGCCAGCAGAATCGACAGGGGTTTTTCTTCTGGGGGCTACACCTTC	many	TRBD1	TRBV7-2	16	TRBJ1-2
CAGSPGLSHPQYF	TGTGCCGGCAGCCCAGGTTTGAGCCACCCGCAGTATTTT	once	NA	TRBV3-1	13	TRBJ2-3
CSASRGGRIRNEKLFF	TGCAGTGCTAGCCGGGGAGGCCGTATACGTAATGAAAAACTGTTTTTT	many	NA	TRBV20-1	16	TRBJ1-4
CASSGETGNQETQYF	TGTGCCAGCAGTGGGGAGACAGGGAACCAAGAGACCCAGTACTTC	NA	TRBD1	TRBV2	15	TRBJ2-5
CASSEGGVMDIQYF	TGTGCCAGCAGTGAAGGAGGGGTGATGGACATTCAGTACTTC	many	NA	TRBV6-1	14	TRBJ2-4
CASSEFVDEQYF	TGTGCCAGCAGTGAATTCGTGGATGAGCAGTACTTC	NA	NA	TRBV25-1	12	TRBJ2-4
CASLPGLAGRINEQFF	TGCGCCAGCTTACCGGGACTAGCGGGACGGATCAATGAGCAGTTCTTC	many	TRBD2	TRBV5-1	16	TRBJ2-1
CSDGLADNEQFF	TGCAGCGACGGACTAGCGGACAATGAGCAGTTCTTC	few	TRBD2	TRBV29-1	12	TRBJ2-1
CASSQDRARAFF	TGTGCCAGCAGCCAAGACAGGGCGAGAGCTTTCTTT	once	NA	TRBV14	12	TRBJ1-1
CASSSAGTGSQQYF	TGTGCCAGCAGCTCCGCCGGGACAGGGTCACAGCAGTACTTC	NA	TRBD1	TRBV7-3	14	TRBJ2-7
CASRASGGRLKEYF	TGTGCCAGCAGGGCTAGCGGGGGGCGTCTAAAGGAGTACTTC	many	TRBD2	TRBV6-5	14	TRBJ2-5
CASSFKYSNQPQHF	TGTGCCAGCAGTTTTAAGTATAGCAATCAGCCCCAGCATTTT	NA	NA	TRBV12-3/TRBV12-4	14	TRBJ1-5